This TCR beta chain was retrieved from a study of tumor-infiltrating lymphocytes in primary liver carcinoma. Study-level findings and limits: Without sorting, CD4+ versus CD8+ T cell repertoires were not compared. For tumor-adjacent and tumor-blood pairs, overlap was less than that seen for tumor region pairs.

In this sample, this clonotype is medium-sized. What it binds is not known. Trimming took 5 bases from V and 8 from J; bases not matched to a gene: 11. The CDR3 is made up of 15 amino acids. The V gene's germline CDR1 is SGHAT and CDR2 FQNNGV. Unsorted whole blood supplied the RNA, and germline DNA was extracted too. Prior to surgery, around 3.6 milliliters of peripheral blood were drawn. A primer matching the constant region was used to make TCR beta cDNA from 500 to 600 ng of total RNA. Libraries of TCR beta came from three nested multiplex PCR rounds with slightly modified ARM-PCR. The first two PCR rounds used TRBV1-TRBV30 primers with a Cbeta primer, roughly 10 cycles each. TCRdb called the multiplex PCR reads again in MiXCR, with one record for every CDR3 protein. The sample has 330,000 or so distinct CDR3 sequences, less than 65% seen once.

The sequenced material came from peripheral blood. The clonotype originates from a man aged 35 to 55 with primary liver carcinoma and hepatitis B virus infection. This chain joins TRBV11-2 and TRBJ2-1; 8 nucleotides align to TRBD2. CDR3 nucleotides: TGTGCCAGCAGCCCTCGACTAGCGAGGCAGGATGAGCAGTTCTTC. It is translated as CASSPRLARQDEQFF.